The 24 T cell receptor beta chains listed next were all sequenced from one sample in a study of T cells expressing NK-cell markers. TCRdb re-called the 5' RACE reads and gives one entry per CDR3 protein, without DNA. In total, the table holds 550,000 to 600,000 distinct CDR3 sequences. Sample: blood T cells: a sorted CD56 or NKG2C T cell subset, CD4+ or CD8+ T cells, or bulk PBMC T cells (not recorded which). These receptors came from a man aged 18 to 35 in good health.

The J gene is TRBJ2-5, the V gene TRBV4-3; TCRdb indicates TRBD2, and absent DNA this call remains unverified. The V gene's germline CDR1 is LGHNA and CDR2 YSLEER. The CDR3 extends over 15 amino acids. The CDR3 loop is CASSQDRQGIETQYF.

CDR3: CASYGGGLDNNEQFF. The chain is built from TRBV23-1 and TRBJ2-1; no DNA is available, so the TRBD1 call from TCRdb remains unchecked. TRBV23-1 is an open reading frame, and its role is uncertain. There are 15 residues in the CDR3.

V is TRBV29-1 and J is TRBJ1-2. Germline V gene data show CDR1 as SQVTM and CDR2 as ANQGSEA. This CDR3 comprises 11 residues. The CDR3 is CSVNRYYGYTF.

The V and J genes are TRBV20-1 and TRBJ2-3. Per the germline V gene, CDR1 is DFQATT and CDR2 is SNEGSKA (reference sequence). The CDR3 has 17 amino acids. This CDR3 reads CSARDLRSSVGTDTQYF.

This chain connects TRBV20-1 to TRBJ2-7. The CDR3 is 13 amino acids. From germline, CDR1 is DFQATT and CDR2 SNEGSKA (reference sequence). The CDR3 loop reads CSARDPGIYEQYF.

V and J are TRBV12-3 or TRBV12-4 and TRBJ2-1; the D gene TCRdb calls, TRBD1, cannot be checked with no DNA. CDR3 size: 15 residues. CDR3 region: CASSTGTGVYHEQFF.

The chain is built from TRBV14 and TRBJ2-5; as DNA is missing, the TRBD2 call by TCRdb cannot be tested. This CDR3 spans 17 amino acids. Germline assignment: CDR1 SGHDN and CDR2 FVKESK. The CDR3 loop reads CASSREVEGGRQETQYF.

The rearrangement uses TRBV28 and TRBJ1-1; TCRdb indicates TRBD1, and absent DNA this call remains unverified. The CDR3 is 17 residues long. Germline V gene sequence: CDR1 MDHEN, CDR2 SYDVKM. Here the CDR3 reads CASSLATFQGVNTEAFF.

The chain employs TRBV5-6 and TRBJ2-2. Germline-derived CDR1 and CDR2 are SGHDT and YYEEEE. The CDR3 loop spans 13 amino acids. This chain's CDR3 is CASSLIGAGELFF.

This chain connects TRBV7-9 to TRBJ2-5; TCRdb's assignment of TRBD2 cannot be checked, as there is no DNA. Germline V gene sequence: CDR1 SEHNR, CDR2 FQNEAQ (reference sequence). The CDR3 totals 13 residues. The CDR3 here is CASVAGYQETQYF. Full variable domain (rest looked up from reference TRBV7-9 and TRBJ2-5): DTGVSQNPRHKITKRGQNVTFRCDPISEHNRLYWYRQTLGQGPEFLTYFQNEAQLEKSRLLSDRFSAERPKGSFSTLEIQRTEQGDSAMYLCASVAGYQETQYFGPGTRLLVL.

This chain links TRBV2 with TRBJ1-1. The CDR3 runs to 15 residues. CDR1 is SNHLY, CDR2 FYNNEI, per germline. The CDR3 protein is CASSENPVAGPEAFF.

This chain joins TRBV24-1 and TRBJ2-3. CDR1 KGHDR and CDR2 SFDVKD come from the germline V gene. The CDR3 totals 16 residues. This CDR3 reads CATSDFGLGFTDTQYF.

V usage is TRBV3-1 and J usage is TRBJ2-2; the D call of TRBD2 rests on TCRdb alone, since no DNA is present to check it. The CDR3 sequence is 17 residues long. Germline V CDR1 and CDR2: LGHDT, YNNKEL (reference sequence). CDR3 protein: CASSQGGGGRGTGELFF.

This CDR3 is CSAGLKGGELFF. The rearrangement links TRBV29-1 to TRBJ2-2; TCRdb outputs TRBD2, but without DNA this stays unchecked. CDR1 is SQVTM, CDR2 ANQGSEA, per germline. This CDR3 is built from 12 residues.

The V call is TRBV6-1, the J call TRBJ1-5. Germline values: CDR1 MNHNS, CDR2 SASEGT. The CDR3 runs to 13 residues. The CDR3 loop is CASRRTDYQPQHF.

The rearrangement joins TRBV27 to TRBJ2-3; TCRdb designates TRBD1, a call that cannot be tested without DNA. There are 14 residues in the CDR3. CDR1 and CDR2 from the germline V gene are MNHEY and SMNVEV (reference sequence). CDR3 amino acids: CASSFRVPRDTQYF.

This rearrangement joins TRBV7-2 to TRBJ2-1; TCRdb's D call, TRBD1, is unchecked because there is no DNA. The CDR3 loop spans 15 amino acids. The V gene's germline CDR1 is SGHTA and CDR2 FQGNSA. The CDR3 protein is CASSLAAGEGAEQFF.

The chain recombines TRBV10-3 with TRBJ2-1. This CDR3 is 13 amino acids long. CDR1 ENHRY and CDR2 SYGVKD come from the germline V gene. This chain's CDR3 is CAISSELGNEQFF.

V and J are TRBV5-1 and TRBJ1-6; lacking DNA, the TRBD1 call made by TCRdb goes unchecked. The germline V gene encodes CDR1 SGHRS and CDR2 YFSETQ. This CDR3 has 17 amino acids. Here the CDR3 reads CASSLGRSRQGSSPLHF.

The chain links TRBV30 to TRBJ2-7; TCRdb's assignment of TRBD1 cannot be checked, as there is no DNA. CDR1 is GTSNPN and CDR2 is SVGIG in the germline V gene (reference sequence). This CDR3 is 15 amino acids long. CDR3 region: CACQGQGRSSYEQYF.

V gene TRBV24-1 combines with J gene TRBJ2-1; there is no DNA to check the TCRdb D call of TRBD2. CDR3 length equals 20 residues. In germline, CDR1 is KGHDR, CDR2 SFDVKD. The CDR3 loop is CATSDPGTSGSSSSYNEQFF.

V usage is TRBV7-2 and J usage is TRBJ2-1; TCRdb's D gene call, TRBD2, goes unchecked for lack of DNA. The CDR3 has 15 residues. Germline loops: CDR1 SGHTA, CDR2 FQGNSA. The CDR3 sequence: CASRRPGTSKHEQFF. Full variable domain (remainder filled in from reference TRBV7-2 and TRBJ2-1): GAGVSQSPSNKVTEKGKDVELRCDPISGHTALYWYRQSLGQGLEFLIYFQGNSAPDKSGLPSDRFSAERTGGSVSTLTIQRTQQEDSAVYLCASRRPGTSKHEQFFGPGTRLTVL.

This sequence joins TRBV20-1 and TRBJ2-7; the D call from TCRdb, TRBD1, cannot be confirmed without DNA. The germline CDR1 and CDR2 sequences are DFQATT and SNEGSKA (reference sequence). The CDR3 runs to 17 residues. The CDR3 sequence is CSASPPGQGASGYEQYF.

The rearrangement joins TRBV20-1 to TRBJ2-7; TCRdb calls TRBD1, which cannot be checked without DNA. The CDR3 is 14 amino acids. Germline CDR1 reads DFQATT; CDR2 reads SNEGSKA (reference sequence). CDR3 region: CSAPKGADPYEQYF.